This TCR beta chain was captured by sequencing in a study of graft-versus-host responses after intestinal transplantation. Germline V gene sequence: CDR1 LNHNV, CDR2 YYDKDF (reference sequence). CDR3 size: 18 residues. Trimming removed 0 bases from V and 0 bases from J, with 17 bases in between. Grafts had their tissue processed, releasing intraepithelial and lamina propria lymphocytes. Using immunoSEQ multiplex PCR, the repertoire was profiled, and TCRdb retains in-frame clones only, with some absent. Of 7,500 to 9,500 clones listed, 80% to 85% are singletons. The sample in question was ileum tissue, obtained around 130 days after transplant. The rearrangement joins TRBV15 to TRBJ1-1; D is undetermined. This sequence was found in a human patient who received an intestinal transplant, so some T cells may come from the graft donor. The CDR3 reads CATSRDRETIVMNTEAFF. The CDR3 nucleotides are TGTGCCACCAGCAGAGATCGGGAGACGATTGTTATGAACACTGAAGCTTTCTTT.